A selection of T cell receptor beta chains follows, all from one sample in a study of cytomegalovirus exposure and HLA in healthy donors. The method was immunoSEQ multiplex PCR; TCRdb's version includes in-frame clones alone and lacks a portion of them. The sample holds more than 65,000 clones, roughly 96% seen once. The sequenced material came from PBMCs. All receptors derive from a woman aged 18-35 years in good health and CMV-seronegative. CDR3s include the opening cysteine and the closing phenylalanine or tryptophan. Each record gives: V gene, J gene, CDR3 protein.

>TRBV15|TRBJ2-1
CATSRGRESAYNEQFF
>TRBV27|TRBJ2-2
CASSLTVTSVTGELFF
>TRBV5-1|TRBJ1-4
CASSPQGSTNEKLFF
>TRBV6-5|TRBJ2-1
CASSYDRGPKQFF
>TRBV28|TRBJ1-1
CASSLLFTWEGSSEAFF
>TRBV28|TRBJ1-2
CASSLLVGVGIGGYTF
>TRBV18|TRBJ1-6
CASSPRRPGSGNSPLHF
>TRBV14|TRBJ2-7
CASSRTSGNSYEQYF
>TRBV11-2|TRBJ2-7
CASSSGQNYEQYF
>TRBV9|TRBJ1-1
CASSVGAYTEAFF
>TRBV4-1|TRBJ2-7
CASSQSQGSTYEQYF
>TRBV18|TRBJ2-2
CASSPNTPIPPTENTGELFF
>TRBV13|TRBJ1-5
CASSPGGRQPQHF
>TRBV4-1|TRBJ1-5
CASSPRSNQPQHF
>TRBV6-5|TRBJ2-5
CASSYSSVAGVETQYF
>TRBV14|TRBJ2-2
CASSHVDRVPFTGELFF
>TRBV20-1|TRBJ1-2
CSARSGYGYTF
>TRBV7-2|TRBJ2-3
CASRSSGGTDTQYF
>TRBV27|TRBJ2-7
CASLGQSYEQYF
>TRBV29-1|TRBJ2-5
CSVEDGPSTQYF
>TRBV11-2|TRBJ2-1
CASSLTSGGAYNEQFF
>TRBV4-1|TRBJ1-4
CASSRVGQDNEKLFF
>TRBV6-5|TRBJ1-3
CASSRREIGNTIYF
>TRBV7-9|TRBJ1-2
CASRFNPDPGAGFDYGYTF
>TRBV18|TRBJ1-5
CASSMYGDNQPQHF
>TRBV11-2|TRBJ2-7
CASSLGLGYEQYF
>TRBV6-5|TRBJ2-7
CASTTPTSGTYEQYF
>TRBV19|TRBJ2-5
CASSLWGGTFQETQYF
>TRBV2|TRBJ2-1
CASRELAVNEQFF
>TRBV6-5|TRBJ2-1
CASSLTGAVNEQFF
>TRBV11-3|TRBJ2-1
CASSTDTGTRSEQFF
>TRBV2|TRBJ1-1
CASSEGTGLNTEAFF
>TRBV10-3|TRBJ2-7
CAISEMGHVAYEQYF
>TRBV2|TRBJ2-1
CASSATAGTNEQFF
>TRBV7-2|TRBJ2-4
CASSDTRTKAKNIQYF
>TRBV29-1|TRBJ2-1
CSVEKGAVNEQFF
>TRBV30|TRBJ2-3
CAWGSGRANTDTQYF
>TRBV7-6|TRBJ2-3
CASSPTRVGRQDTQYF
>TRBV5-6|TRBJ2-3
CASSLDRGADTQYF
>TRBV2|TRBJ1-3
CASTGGQDLGNTIYF
>TRBV5-1|TRBJ2-7
CASSPRRGALREQYF
>TRBV5-6|TRBJ1-3
CASSSRGNGNTIYF
>TRBV28|TRBJ1-2
CASSQDRGNYGYTF
>TRBV7-8|TRBJ1-2
CASSLAAGVTNYGYTF
>TRBV28|TRBJ2-7
CASSPGSGYEQYF
>TRBV28|TRBJ2-5
CASSSTSGRVQETQYF
>TRBV7-9|TRBJ2-6
CASSLGQGPPGANVLTF
>TRBV28|TRBJ2-2
CASSRATGELFF
>TRBV10-3|TRBJ1-5
CAIRTGNNQPQHF
>TRBV6-1|TRBJ1-1
CASSELFDAGTEAFF
>TRBV5-1|TRBJ2-1
CASSDSGNNEQFF
>TRBV28|TRBJ2-5
CASLSGSLRQETQYF
>TRBV11-2|TRBJ2-3
CASSSQGSTNTQYF
>TRBV7-2|TRBJ1-4
CASSPQGAVNEKLFF
>TRBV11-3|TRBJ2-3
CASSRSNTQYF